The rows below give T cell receptor beta chains drawn from one sample of a study of radiotherapy plus CTLA-4 blockade in lung cancer. Measured with immunoSEQ multiplex PCR; TCRdb has only the in-frame clones, and not every one. The table shows around 130,000 clones, with approximately 90% occurring only once. This specimen was peripheral blood, taken from a patient treated with radiotherapy plus ipilimumab. Receptor source: a human donor with non-small cell lung cancer that progressed on radiotherapy plus ipilimumab. Each CDR3 is given with its conserved first and last residue. D genes are given only for firm matches. Some rows have no size entry. The others give once, few or many, or a class for an expanded clone.

V	size	D	J	DNA	CDR3
TRBV7-9	NA	TRBD1	TRBJ2-5	TGTGCCAGCAGCTCGACAGGGGCCGGGGAGACCCAGTACTTC	CASSSTGAGETQYF
TRBV14	NA	NA	TRBJ1-2	TGTGCCAGCAGCCCTGTTTGGGCCAGGGGCTTCTCCGGCTACACCTTC	CASSPVWARGFSGYTF
TRBV4-1	NA	NA	TRBJ2-7	TGCGCCAGCAGCCAAGAATTGGGAAGCTCCTACGAGCAGTACTTC	CASSQELGSSYEQYF
TRBV28	once	NA	TRBJ2-7	TGTGCCAGCAGCCCTTGGGCCGCTGGGGTCGGGAGTTACGAGCAGTACTTC	CASSPWAAGVGSYEQYF
TRBV9	few	TRBD1	TRBJ2-2	TGTGCCAGCAGCGGAAGAATCGACAGGGCGAACACCGGGGAGCTGTTTTTT	CASSGRIDRANTGELFF
TRBV19	NA	TRBD2	TRBJ2-3	TGTGCCAGTAGTCCCAGGACTAGCGGGATCCTCACAGATACGCAGTATTTT	CASSPRTSGILTDTQYF
TRBV4-1	NA	NA	TRBJ2-2	TGCGCCAGCAGCCCCGGACCGAACACCGGGGAGCTGTTTTTT	CASSPGPNTGELFF
TRBV11-2	NA	TRBD2	TRBJ2-5	TGTGCCAGCAGCTTAGGTCTAGCGGGAGGGAGGGTAGAGACCCAGTACTTC	CASSLGLAGGRVETQYF
TRBV27	NA	NA	TRBJ1-1	TGTGCCAGCAGTAGAGAGGGGAACACTGAAGCTTTCTTT	CASSREGNTEAFF
TRBV19	NA	TRBD2	TRBJ2-4	TGTGCCAGTAGTATAACTAGCGGGAGGGGAAATCAGTACTTC	CASSITSGRGNQYF
TRBV18	NA	NA	TRBJ2-3	TGTGCCAGCACCCGGGACGAAGGATCATATTCAGATACGCAGTATTTT	CASTRDEGSYSDTQYF
TRBV28	NA	TRBD1	TRBJ1-5	TGTGCCAGCAGGCCGGGACAGGGTGGCCAGCCCCAGCATTTT	CASRPGQGGQPQHF
TRBV5-1	NA	NA	TRBJ2-2	TGCGCCAGCAGGGAGAACACCGGGGAGCTGTTTTTT	CASRENTGELFF
TRBV12-5	NA	NA	TRBJ1-2	TGTGCTAGTGAGGAATTTGGGGGTAAAAGCTATGGCTACACCTTC	CASEEFGGKSYGYTF
TRBV10-1	NA	NA	TRBJ2-1	TGCGCCAGCAGTGATTTCGAGGGCTCGAATGTGCAGTTCTTC	CASSDFEGSNVQFF
TRBV5-1	NA	NA	TRBJ2-7	TGCGCCAGCAGCCGGCGGGACTCTACCTACGAGCAGTACTTC	CASSRRDSTYEQYF
TRBV2	NA	NA	TRBJ1-5	TGTGCCAGCACACGAGGAAATCAGCCCCAGCATTTT	CASTRGNQPQHF
TRBV10-2	NA	TRBD1	TRBJ1-5	TGCGCCAGCAGTGAGGGACAGGGTGGCAATCAGCCCCAGCATTTT	CASSEGQGGNQPQHF
TRBV11-1	NA	NA	TRBJ1-2	TGTGCCAGCAGCGTTAGGGGATCCGAGTTCGGTGGCTACACCTTC	CASSVRGSEFGGYTF
TRBV7-9	NA	NA	TRBJ1-4	TGTGCCAGCAGCCCCACGTCAACTAATGAAAAACTGTTTTTT	CASSPTSTNEKLFF
TRBV6-1	NA	NA	TRBJ1-2	TGTGCCAGCGGCGACAACTTTAACTATGGCTACACCTTC	CASGDNFNYGYTF
TRBV30	NA	TRBD2	TRBJ2-1	TGTGCCTGGGGGCGTCTAGCGGGAGGTTTAGAAGAGCAGTTCTTC	CAWGRLAGGLEEQFF
TRBV15	NA	NA	TRBJ1-1	TGTGCCACCAGCAGAGAGAGCGGGGGGGGTACTGAAGCTTTCTTT	CATSRESGGGTEAFF
TRBV19	NA	TRBD2	TRBJ2-3	TGTGCCAGTAGAACTAGCGGGAGGGCTAGCACAGATACGCAGTATTTT	CASRTSGRASTDTQYF
TRBV29-1	NA	NA	TRBJ2-7	TGCAGCTTAATCACCGCGGGTGGAGAGCAGTACTTC	CSLITAGGEQYF
TRBV9	once	NA	TRBJ1-3	TGTGCCAGCAGCGCACAGGGTTCTGGAAACACCATATATTTT	CASSAQGSGNTIYF
TRBV9	NA	NA	TRBJ1-3	TGTGCCAGCAGCGTAGAGCCCCGGGGAGCGTCTGGAAACACCATATATTTT	CASSVEPRGASGNTIYF
TRBV10-1	NA	TRBD2	TRBJ2-7	TGCGCCAGCAGTGAAAGCGGGAGTCGGTACGAGCAGTACTTC	CASSESGSRYEQYF
TRBV6-1	few	NA	TRBJ2-3	TGTGCCAGCAGTGAAGAGGGGGGTCCCACAGATACGCAGTATTTT	CASSEEGGPTDTQYF
TRBV7-2	NA	NA	TRBJ2-5	TGTGCCAGCAGCTTACAACGCTTAGAGACCCAGTACTTC	CASSLQRLETQYF
TRBV7-2	NA	NA	TRBJ1-2	TGTGCCAGCAGCCCGTCTAGGGACTATGGCTACACCTTC	CASSPSRDYGYTF
TRBV5-1	NA	NA	TRBJ2-1	TGCGCCAGCACGAAAAGGGACTCATTGAATGAGCAGTTCTTC	CASTKRDSLNEQFF
TRBV5-1	NA	TRBD1	TRBJ1-4	TGCGCCAGCAGCCCACAGGGACAGGGGAATGAAAAACTGTTTTTT	CASSPQGQGNEKLFF
TRBV5-6	NA	NA	TRBJ1-3	TGTGCCAGCAGCTCAACAGACAACTCTGGAAACACCATATATTTT	CASSSTDNSGNTIYF
TRBV7-3	NA	TRBD2	TRBJ2-2	TGTGCCAGCAGTCTCGAGGGACTAGCGGGAGGAATCGGGGAGCTGTTTTTT	CASSLEGLAGGIGELFF
TRBV7-9	NA	NA	TRBJ2-1	TGTGCCAGCAGCCATTTAGGGCAGGACAATGAGCAGTTCTTC	CASSHLGQDNEQFF